The rows below give T cell receptor beta chains drawn from one sample of a study of T-cell reconstitution after alpha-beta-depleted transplantation in children. TCRdb reanalysed the PCR reads using MiXCR and keeps one entry per CDR3 protein. Of approximately 520,000 distinct CDR3 sequences listed, 30% to 35% are singletons. Sequenced material: PBMCs from the stem cell graft donor, taken from the stem cell graft. These receptors were obtained from a human donor who donated a stem cell graft to a child with aplastic anemia. The CDR3 runs from the conserved cysteine through the conserved F or W. The order of the fields is D gene, clone size, J gene, V gene, CDR3 protein, CDR3 DNA. A D gene is named only where the DNA matches it firmly. The size field is filled for only some rows; it gives once, few, many or a size class.

>TRBD1|NA|TRBJ2-1|TRBV7-2
CASSLGGQGDLNEQFF
TGTGCCAGCAGCTTAGGCGGACAGGGGGATCTCAATGAGCAGTTCTTC
>TRBD2|NA|TRBJ2-1|TRBV12-3/TRBV12-4
CASSLVVSGGQFF
TGTGCCAGCAGTTTAGTCGTGTCGGGAGGGCAGTTCTTC
>NA|NA|TRBJ1-1|TRBV29-1
CSSRRGGETVAFF
TGCAGCTCCCGGAGGGGGGGGGAAACGGTAGCTTTCTTT
>TRBD1|few|TRBJ2-3|TRBV4-3
CASSPRGQGEGNTQYF
TGCGCCAGCAGCCCACGGGGACAGGGGGAAGGAAATACGCAGTATTTT
>NA|NA|TRBJ2-7|TRBV10-3
CAISEPAGGGYEQYF
TGTGCCATCAGTGAGCCTGCAGGGGGAGGCTACGAGCAGTACTTC
>NA|NA|TRBJ1-2|TRBV12-2
CASLLRRDSGYTF
TGTGCAAGTCTCCTTCGTCGGGACTCTGGCTACACCTTC
>TRBD2|NA|TRBJ2-7|TRBV12-3/TRBV12-4
CASSSTSGSNEQYF
TGTGCCAGCAGTTCGACTAGCGGGAGTAACGAGCAGTACTTC
>TRBD1|NA|TRBJ1-1|TRBV29-1
CSVERLGDRMINTEAFF
TGCAGCGTTGAAAGGTTGGGGGACAGGATGATTAACACTGAAGCTTTCTTT
>TRBD1|NA|TRBJ1-2|TRBV7-8
CASSLVRQGRGGYTF
TGTGCCAGCAGCTTAGTTCGACAGGGTAGAGGTGGCTACACCTTC
>NA|NA|TRBJ1-4|TRBV7-9
CASRLDNEKLFF
TGTGCCAGCAGATTAGATAATGAAAAACTGTTTTTT
>TRBD1|NA|TRBJ2-7|TRBV20-1
CSASDRASYLYEQYF
TGCAGTGCTAGCGACAGGGCCTCTTATCTCTACGAGCAGTACTTC
>NA|few|TRBJ2-7|TRBV5-1
CASSPRDTYEQYF
TGCGCCAGCAGCCCTCGGGACACCTACGAGCAGTACTTC
>NA|NA|TRBJ2-5|TRBV5-1
CASSSRNQETQYF
TGCGCCAGCAGCTCCAGGAACCAAGAGACCCAGTACTTC
>NA|few|TRBJ1-1|TRBV20-1
CSAIAAPTAEAFF
TGCAGTGCTATCGCCGCCCCGACCGCTGAAGCTTTCTTT
>NA|NA|TRBJ2-2|TRBV5-4
CASSLNRGGQAGELFF
TGTGCCAGCAGCTTGAACAGGGGAGGGCAGGCCGGGGAGCTGTTTTTT
>TRBD2|NA|TRBJ2-1|TRBV20-1
CSAATSGHNEQFF
TGCAGTGCCGCGACTAGCGGGCACAATGAGCAGTTCTTC
>TRBD2|NA|TRBJ2-1|TRBV30
CAWSISGRDYNEQFF
TGTGCCTGGAGCATTAGCGGGAGAGATTACAATGAGCAGTTCTTC
>TRBD1|few|TRBJ2-1|TRBV7-8
CASSSLDRGLYNEQFF
TGTGCCAGCAGCTCCCTGGACAGGGGTCTTTACAATGAGCAGTTCTTC
>TRBD1|NA|TRBJ1-3|TRBV6-5
CASSYTRTGGSGNTIYF
TGTGCCAGCAGCTATACTCGGACAGGGGGCTCTGGAAACACCATATATTTT
>NA|NA|TRBJ1-2|TRBV12-3/TRBV12-4
CASSPGSGGYTF
TGTGCCAGCAGCCCAGGGTCGGGGGGCTACACCTTC
>NA|NA|TRBJ1-2|TRBV15
CATNREISNYGYTF
TGTGCCACCAACAGGGAAATTTCTAACTATGGCTACACCTTC
>TRBD2|few|TRBJ2-3|TRBV6-5
CASSYGLADRGTDTQYF
TGTGCCAGCAGTTACGGACTAGCGGACCGGGGGACAGATACGCAGTATTTT
>TRBD2|few|TRBJ2-1|TRBV20-1
CSAATSGRVNEQFF
TGCAGTGCGGCGACTAGCGGGAGGGTTAATGAGCAGTTCTTC
>NA|NA|TRBJ1-2|TRBV6-2/TRBV6-3
CASSYSPGQNYGYTF
TGTGCCAGCAGTTACAGCCCTGGACAGAACTATGGCTACACCTTC
>TRBD2|NA|TRBJ2-2|TRBV20-1
CSARESGLAGGLGELFF
TGCAGTGCTAGAGAATCGGGACTAGCGGGAGGGCTCGGGGAGCTGTTTTTT
>NA|NA|TRBJ1-3|TRBV12-3/TRBV12-4
CASSLFQGGPRSGNTIYF
TGTGCCAGCAGTTTGTTCCAAGGTGGACCCCGCTCTGGAAACACCATATATTTT
>TRBD2|few|TRBJ2-1|TRBV4-3
CASSQEGAGVSNEQFF
TGCGCCAGCAGCCAAGAAGGGGCGGGAGTAAGTAATGAGCAGTTCTTC
>NA|NA|TRBJ1-1|TRBV6-2/TRBV6-3
CASSYWGKRRTEAFF
TGTGCCAGCAGTTACTGGGGGAAGCGGAGAACTGAAGCTTTCTTT
>TRBD2|few|TRBJ2-7|TRBV5-1
CASSPAVGTSPEGEYEQYF
TGCGCCAGCAGCCCGGCCGTGGGGACTAGCCCGGAAGGAGAGTACGAGCAGTACTTC
>TRBD2|NA|TRBJ2-7|TRBV12-3/TRBV12-4
CASSRPASGDYYEQYF
TGTGCCAGCAGCCGCCCGGCTAGCGGGGATTACTACGAGCAGTACTTC
>TRBD2|NA|TRBJ2-5|TRBV18
CASSRIQAGGEETQYF
TGTGCCAGCTCACGAATCCAAGCGGGAGGGGAAGAGACCCAGTACTTC
>NA|few|TRBJ2-7|TRBV27
CASSPQSSYEQYF
TGTGCCAGCAGTCCTCAGAGCTCCTACGAGCAGTACTTC
>NA|NA|TRBJ2-4|TRBV13
CASSRVSENIQYF
TGTGCCAGCAGCCGGGTTTCGGAGAACATTCAGTACTTC
>NA|NA|TRBJ2-3|TRBV7-2
CASIPGRPPDTQYF
TGTGCCAGCATCCCGGGACGGCCTCCAGATACGCAGTATTTT
>NA|few|TRBJ2-3|TRBV30
CAWSGVGDTQYF
TGTGCCTGGTCAGGGGTCGGCGATACGCAGTATTTT
>NA|few|TRBJ1-6|TRBV4-2
CASSQGSGSSYNSPLHF
TGTGCCAGCAGCCAAGGGTCAGGAAGCTCCTATAATTCACCCCTCCACTTT
>TRBD2|few|TRBJ2-2|TRBV5-1
CASSLGTSDTGELFF
TGCGCCAGCAGCTTGGGGACTAGCGACACCGGGGAGCTGTTTTTT
>TRBD2|NA|TRBJ2-1|TRBV7-2
CASSLVSGRDEQFF
TGTGCCAGCAGCTTAGTTAGCGGGAGGGATGAGCAGTTCTTC
>TRBD1|NA|TRBJ1-5|TRBV7-2
CASSVQTGGHQPQHF
TGTGCCAGCAGCGTACAAACAGGGGGGCATCAGCCCCAGCATTTT
>TRBD1|NA|TRBJ2-3|TRBV9
CASSVGYRGSTDTQYF
TGTGCCAGCAGCGTAGGTTACAGGGGGAGCACAGATACGCAGTATTTT
>NA|few|TRBJ2-1|TRBV7-9
CASSTLGGNEQFF
TGTGCCAGCAGCACCTTGGGGGGCAATGAGCAGTTCTTC
>NA|NA|TRBJ2-2|TRBV20-1
CSAPQGGTGELFF
TGCAGTGCCCCCCAGGGTGGCACCGGGGAGCTGTTTTTT
>NA|few|TRBJ1-6|TRBV5-6
CASSYLDPRLVLSLHF
TGTGCCAGCAGCTACTTGGACCCACGTCTGGTTCTCTCTCTCCACTTT
>NA|NA|TRBJ2-2|TRBV20-1
CSATRHHSNTGELFF
TGCAGTGCTACCCGACACCATTCGAACACCGGGGAGCTGTTTTTT
>TRBD2|NA|TRBJ2-1|TRBV12-3/TRBV12-4
CASSLMVAGSSEQFF
TGTGCCAGCAGTTTGATGGTAGCGGGAAGTAGTGAGCAGTTCTTC
>NA|NA|TRBJ2-7|TRBV9
CASSADGTYEQYF
TGTGCCAGCAGCGCGGACGGGACCTACGAGCAGTACTTC